One and the same sample provided the 23 T cell receptor beta chains below, sequenced in a study of PD-1 blockade in classical Hodgkin lymphoma. TCRdb keeps only in-frame clones here, not all; method: immunoSEQ multiplex PCR. Among about 100,000 clones listed, roughly nine tenths were seen once. Each patient experienced a relapse that followed autologous stem cell transplantation, and brentuximab vedotin exposure varied. The source material was peripheral blood mononuclear cells (PBMCs), sampled before the second cycle of nivolumab. These receptors all come from a human donor with classical Hodgkin lymphoma.

This sequence joins TRBV5-1 and TRBJ1-1; D gene ambiguous. V was clipped by 6 bases and J by 1 base, with 16 bases between them. The germline V gene encodes CDR1 SGHRS and CDR2 YFSETQ. The CDR3 is 15 amino acids. DNA of the CDR3: TGCGCCAGCACCCCATTGCGAACTGCGAACACTGAAGCTTTCTTT. This gives the protein CASTPLRTANTEAFF. Using reference TRBV5-1 and TRBJ1-1 for the parts outside the CDR3, the full variable domain is KAGVTQTPRYLIKTRGQQVTLSCSPISGHRSVSWYQQTPGQGLQFLFEYFSETQRNKGNFPGRFSGRQFSNSRSEMNVSTLELGDSALYLCASTPLRTANTEAFFGQGTRLTVV.

The J gene is TRBJ2-7, the V gene TRBV6-5; 7 positions agree with TRBD2. Germline assignment: CDR1 MNHEY and CDR2 SVGAGI. J lost 0 bases, V lost 5 bases, and 7 bases had no gene match. The CDR3 runs 15 residues. CDR3 DNA: TGTGCCAGCAGTCCCGGGACTACGAGCTCCTACGAGCAGTACTTC. Translated, it gives CASSPGTTSSYEQYF.

This rearrangement joins TRBV4-2 to TRBJ2-7, with 9 nucleotides matching TRBD2. The V and J ends lost 1 base and 2 bases, in that order; junction bases with no gene match: 3. The CDR3 runs to 15 residues. The germline CDR1 and CDR2 sequences are LGHNA and YNFKEQ. The CDR3 DNA follows: TGTGCCAGCAGCCAAGCGACTAGCGGCACCTACGAGCAGTACTTC. Translated, it gives CASSQATSGTYEQYF.

The chain recombines TRBV28 with TRBJ2-2, with D perhaps matching TRBD2 (7 bases). Germline CDR1 MDHEN, CDR2 SYDVKM. Trimming cost V 5 bases and J 8 bases, with 12 bases left between them. The CDR3 runs to 13 residues. CDR3 in amino acids: CASSPGGLGELFF. CDR3 DNA: TGTGCCAGCAGTCCCGGGGGGCTTGGGGAGCTGTTTTTT.

The chain uses TRBV30 and TRBJ1-1; D possibly corresponds to TRBD1 (5 bases). CDR3 length: 15 residues. In germline, CDR1 is GTSNPN, CDR2 SVGIG (reference sequence). Trimming shortened V by 3 bases and J by 0 bases, and 14 bases separated the two germline ends. This chain's CDR3 is CAWSDETDMNTEAFF. DNA for the CDR3: TGTGCCTGGAGCGATGAGACAGACATGAACACTGAAGCTTTCTTT.

This clone was found a few times. The chain couples TRBV6-1 to TRBJ1-1, with a weak D call TRBD1 (6 bases). This CDR3 contains 14 residues. Germline V gene sequence: CDR1 MNHNS, CDR2 SASEGT. Trimming shortened V by 4 bases and J by 1 base, and 10 bases separated the two germline ends. The chain's CDR3 is CASSAGTRNTEAFF. In DNA form, the CDR3 reads TGTGCCAGCAGTGCCGGGACACGGAACACTGAAGCTTTCTTT.

The CDR3 nucleotides read TGTGCCAGCAGCCTTGGATCGAACACTGAAGCTTTCTTT. Translating gives CASSLGSNTEAFF. The chain uses TRBV5-5 and TRBJ1-1; D unresolved. The V gene's germline CDR1 is SGHKS and CDR2 YYEKEE (reference sequence). Trimming shortened V by 4 bases and J by 1 base, and 8 bases separated the two germline ends. This CDR3 has 13 amino acids.

The rearrangement joins TRBV6-8 to TRBJ2-7, with TRBD1 as a possible D gene (6 bases). The CDR3 runs to 15 residues. Germline V gene data show CDR1 as MNHGY and CDR2 as SAAAGT. The V end was cut by 2 bases, the J end by 5 bases, with 16 bases between. The DNA of the CDR3 is TGTGCCAGCAGTTACCCCCTAGACAGGATCCACGAGCAGTACTTC. As protein: CASSYPLDRIHEQYF.

This clone showed up just a few times. V and J are TRBV6-6 and TRBJ1-2, with 9 nucleotides matching TRBD1. V dropped 8 bases and J dropped 8; count of bases not matched to a gene: 9. The CDR3 has 13 residues. Germline V gene sequence: CDR1 MNHNY, CDR2 SVGAGI (reference sequence). The CDR3 loop is CASGPPGQGGYTF. The CDR3 DNA sequence: TGTGCCAGCGGACCTCCGGGACAGGGAGGCTACACCTTC.

The chain couples TRBV9 to TRBJ2-3; D gene uncertain. V lost 0 bases and J lost 6, with 8 bases in between. Germline CDR1 SGDLS, CDR2 YYNGEE. This CDR3 comprises 13 residues. The DNA for the CDR3 is TGTGCCAGCAGCGTAGGAACGGCCGATACGCAGTATTTT. Translating it yields CASSVGTADTQYF.

The CDR3 DNA follows: TGTGCCAGCAGTTCAGGATGGAGCAATCAGCCCCAGCATTTT. It encodes CASSSGWSNQPQHF. The chain carries TRBV27 and TRBJ1-5; D call uncertain. CDR1 is MNHEY, CDR2 SMNVEV, per germline (reference sequence). CDR3 length equals 14 residues. V was trimmed by 4 bases and J by 1 base, leaving 8 bases between them.

This chain links TRBV6-4 with TRBJ1-2; D not certain. This CDR3 region has 16 residues. In germline, CDR1 is MRHNA, CDR2 SNTAGT. The V and J ends lost 2 bases and 4 bases respectively, with 17 bases between them. CDR3 DNA: TGTGCCAGCAGTGACACGGGAGCAAGCCCCATCTATGGCTACACCTTC. It codes for CASSDTGASPIYGYTF.

The V gene is TRBV27, the J gene TRBJ2-7; D is unresolved. Germline values: CDR1 MNHEY, CDR2 SMNVEV (reference sequence). V dropped 4 bases and J dropped 3 bases, with 10 bases sitting between them. The CDR3 is made up of 13 amino acids. This CDR3 reads CASSWGLNYEQYF. CDR3 coding DNA: TGTGCCAGCAGTTGGGGTCTTAACTACGAGCAGTACTTC.

V is TRBV30 and J is TRBJ2-5, with D possibly matching TRBD2 (5 bases). Germline values: CDR1 GTSNPN, CDR2 SVGIG (reference sequence). The V and J ends lost 3 bases and 5 bases respectively, with 19 bases between them. The CDR3 totals 15 residues. For the CDR3, the DNA is TGTGCCTGGAGCCCCCCCCGCGGGCCGGGGGAGACCCAGTACTTC. It is translated as CAWSPPRGPGETQYF.

This clone was recorded once. This rearrangement joins TRBV7-9 to TRBJ2-1, with 15 bases that match TRBD2. The CDR3 has 16 amino acids. Trimming removed 5 bases from V and 6 bases from J; junction bases left unmatched: 5. Germline CDR1 reads SEHNR; CDR2 reads FQNEAQ (reference sequence). In DNA, the CDR3 is TGTGCCAGCAGCACGGGACTAGCGGGAGGAACCAATGAGCAGTTCTTC. Its translation is CASSTGLAGGTNEQFF.

This clone has just one count. The CDR3 bases are TGTGCCAGCCAGGGGATCGGGGAGACCCAGTACTTC. It encodes CASQGIGETQYF. The rearrangement joins TRBV6-1 to TRBJ2-5; the D gene is possibly TRBD1 (6 bases). In germline, CDR1 is MNHNS, CDR2 SASEGT. Trimming removed 8 bases from V and 5 bases from J, with 12 bases in between. The CDR3 runs 12 residues.

The chain carries TRBV7-9 and TRBJ2-7; tentatively, D is TRBD2 (6 bases). Trimming cost V 1 base and J 5 bases, with 9 bases left between them. CDR3 length: 13 amino acids. CDR1 is SEHNR, CDR2 FQNEAQ, per germline (reference sequence). CDR3 region: CASSLVEGHEQYF. CDR3 DNA sequence: TGTGCCAGCAGCTTAGTGGAGGGCCACGAGCAGTACTTC.

The rearrangement uses TRBV5-6 and TRBJ1-2, with D perhaps matching TRBD1 (6 bases). Trimming cost V 4 bases and J 4 bases, with 17 bases left between them. The germline gives CDR1 SGHDT, CDR2 YYEEEE. This CDR3 spans 15 amino acids. This CDR3 reads CASSAPGHLSYGYTF. The CDR3, as DNA: TGTGCCAGCAGCGCCCCGGGACACCTCTCCTATGGCTACACCTTC.

This clone was found once. This chain uses TRBV28 with TRBJ2-5; TRBD2 matches 15 bases. CDR1 is MDHEN and CDR2 is SYDVKM in the germline V gene. V shed 5 bases, J shed 4 bases, and the junction held 11 bases outside the gene matches. The CDR3 loop spans 18 amino acids. The CDR3 sequence: CASSPNLGTSGRLETQYF. Written as DNA, the CDR3 is TGTGCCAGCAGTCCGAATCTGGGGACTAGCGGGAGGTTAGAGACCCAGTACTTC.

The genes are TRBV15 and TRBJ2-1, with D uncertain. The germline V gene has CDR1 LNHNV and CDR2 YYDKDF (reference sequence). V shed 3 bases and J shed 3 bases, with 9 bases lying between them. CDR3 length: 14 amino acids. The DNA of the CDR3 is TGTGCCACCAGCAGCGCGCGCTTCTACAATGAGCAGTTCTTC. Protein: CATSSARFYNEQFF.

The chain joins TRBV5-6 to TRBJ1-3, with no clear D. CDR3 length: 12 residues. Germline V CDR1 and CDR2: SGHDT, YYEEEE. The germline V and J ends were trimmed by 3 bases and 9 bases, with 10 bases remaining between them. The CDR3 here is CASSSNFLTIYF. The CDR3 nucleotides are TGTGCCAGCAGCTCCAACTTTCTCACCATATATTTT.

In DNA form, the CDR3 reads TGTGCCAGCAGCCCCAGGGGAGGGACTGAAGCTTTCTTT. Translating it yields CASSPRGGTEAFF. V gene TRBV11-2 combines with J gene TRBJ1-1, with a possible D match to TRBD1 (6 bases). The CDR3 loop spans 13 amino acids. The V end lost 5 bases, the J end lost 5 bases, and 12 bases lay between the germline ends. In germline, CDR1 is SGHAT, CDR2 FQNNGV.

This CDR3 is CASSGTSGFEGSFGETQYF. CDR3 sequence (DNA): TGTGCCAGCAGCGGGACTAGCGGTTTCGAGGGGTCGTTCGGAGAGACCCAGTACTTC. The chain uses TRBV7-9 and TRBJ2-5, with 11 bases that match TRBD2. With 5 bases clipped from V and 4 bases from J, the junction kept 18 bases outside the gene matches. In germline, CDR1 is SEHNR, CDR2 FQNEAQ (reference sequence). This CDR3 spans 19 amino acids.